This is a list of T cell receptor beta chains from one sample in a study of vaccination and CD4 T cells after COVID-19. Each CDR3 protein gets one entry after TCRdb re-called the PCR reads with MiXCR. The table lists about 14,000 distinct CDR3 sequences, about 67% of them singletons. The antigens for these receptors are not known. Source material: CD4+ T cells from blood, cultured in vitro. The origin of the receptors is a human donor who had recovered from COVID-19. The CDR3 runs from the conserved cysteine through the conserved F or W. The size field is filled for only some rows; it gives once, few, many or a size class.

clone_size	v_call	cdr3_aa
few	TRBV30	CAWSPRFGTGSYEQYF
-	TRBV7-2	CASSTRDSRGYGYTF
-	TRBV25-1	CASSPTGKEAGGPIYNEQFF
-	TRBV20-1	CSAREGTEFDNSPLHF
-	TRBV7-9	CASSDRRSSKFF
-	TRBV4-2	CASSQGLSNQPQHF
few	TRBV20-1	CSARETGTGEGYTF
once	TRBV6-1	CASGQYPGNTIYF
-	TRBV7-2	CASSSGGGLAFYEQYF
-	TRBV11-2	CASSSGLAYNEQFF
few	TRBV7-9	CASSLQGSGNTIYF
few	TRBV19	CASLGWAGTEAFF
-	TRBV11-2	CASSLSPAGGPQHF
-	TRBV4-2	CASSQSKDSQANYGYTF
-	TRBV19	CASSIPGDPGQPQHF
-	TRBV27	CASSSPSSGIYNEQFF
once	TRBV10-2	CATASTGGTNQPQHF
-	TRBV20-1	CSAAGVRGQYF
once	TRBV7-2	CASSSQREFLNTQYF
-	TRBV2	CASSADRSGANVLTF
-	TRBV6-2/TRBV6-3	CASSYRGGNYGYTF
few	TRBV28	CASTSRARGYTF
-	TRBV28	CASSLIRNFAEAFF
-	TRBV5-8	CASSFSGSSRTGETQYF
-	TRBV6-2/TRBV6-3	CASSYFRDRGYNEQFF
-	TRBV7-3	CASGIAPEYGYTF
-	TRBV5-1	CASSLALSNTGELFF
-	TRBV6-5	CASSYSYMNTEAFF
once	TRBV9	CASSVGGRAGDTQYF
-	TRBV30	CAWSVVLGGPVAKNIQYF
-	TRBV20-1	CSARDPTAYGYTF
-	TRBV6-5	CASSLFEGQGGYYGYTF
-	TRBV30	CAWTNRGVNYGYTF
-	TRBV21-1	CASSKEGKSGNQPQHF
few	TRBV6-1	CASRRGYGNQPQHF
-	TRBV6-2/TRBV6-3	CASTNTGELFF
-	TRBV30	CAWSLLSSSYNEQFF
-	TRBV3-1	CASSRGAPDLNQPQHF
once	TRBV7-2	CASSPDRAGNTIYF
-	TRBV7-5	CISVPEAYWGSYEQYF
few	TRBV12-3/TRBV12-4	CASSLDGGDTEAFF